The 28 T cell receptor beta chains given below trace back to one sample, sequenced in a study of blood T cell repertoires in COVID-19. Repertoires were generated with immunoSEQ multiplex PCR, while TCRdb's copy carries only in-frame clones and drops some. The sample shows tens of thousands of clones, under 90% of them seen only once. Sequences were obtained from peripheral blood. Every receptor here comes from a human donor in a cohort sampled during active COVID-19.

The chain is built from TRBV15 and TRBJ1-2; 7 positions agree with TRBD1. The CDR3 spans 15 residues. J lost 7 bases, V lost 1 base, and 9 bases had no gene match. Germline CDR1 LNHNV, CDR2 YYDKDF (reference sequence). The CDR3 DNA sequence: TGTGCCACCAGCAGAGCAATCGACAGGGATAGTGGCTACACCTTC. This sequence encodes CATSRAIDRDSGYTF.

Here the CDR3 reads CASSYLDRGGTGELFF. CDR3 in DNA: TGTGCCAGCAGTTACTTGGACAGGGGTGGTACCGGGGAGCTGTTTTTT. The rearrangement uses TRBV6-5 and TRBJ2-2; TRBD1 matches 9 bases. The germline CDR1 and CDR2 sequences are MNHEY and SVGAGI. This CDR3 region has 16 residues. The V and J ends lost 1 base and 5 bases, in that order; junction bases with no gene match: 5.

This clone showed up just once. A read error may produce the germline difference seen at one junction end. The chain couples TRBV24-1 to TRBJ2-3; perhaps TRBD1 as D (6 bases). The CDR3 has 14 residues. Germline CDR1 reads KGHDR; CDR2 reads SFDVKD. The CDR3 DNA follows: TGTGCCACCAGTGATTCCGGGACACCCAGGGATTTGGATTTT. It is translated as CATSDSGTPRDLDF.

This clone is a singleton in its sample. The gene calls are TRBV18 and TRBJ2-1; 12 bases map to TRBD2. Germline CDR1 reads KGHSH; CDR2 reads LQKENI. With V trimmed by 5 bases and J by 7 bases, 6 bases remained unmatched. The CDR3 covers 15 residues. The CDR3 here is CASSALAGGRNEQFF. The DNA of the CDR3 is TGTGCCAGCTCAGCGCTAGCGGGAGGGCGTAATGAGCAGTTCTTC.

This clone showed up just once. This chain links TRBV14 with TRBJ1-1; 7 bases agree with TRBD1. Per the germline V gene, CDR1 is SGHDN and CDR2 is FVKESK. This CDR3 comprises 15 residues. Germline trimming cut 4 bases from V and 0 bases from J; bases unmatched to any gene: 5. This chain's CDR3 is CASSRRQGLNTEAFF. Written as DNA, the CDR3 is TGTGCCAGCAGCCGCCGACAGGGTTTGAACACTGAAGCTTTCTTT.

This chain connects TRBV28 to TRBJ1-1; D unclear. From germline, CDR1 is MDHEN and CDR2 SYDVKM. V gave up 6 bases and J gave up 4 bases, with 9 bases separating them. The CDR3 is made up of 12 amino acids. The CDR3 protein is CASREMGTEAFF. The DNA for the CDR3 is TGTGCCAGCAGGGAGATGGGCACTGAAGCTTTCTTT.

This chain links TRBV19 with TRBJ2-7; the match to TRBD2 covers 14 bases. V was clipped by 4 bases and J by 2 bases; unmatched bases: 4. Looked up from germline, CDR1 is LNHDA and CDR2 is SQIVND (reference sequence). The CDR3 length is 16 residues. The CDR3 DNA follows: TGTGCCAGTAGTAAACGGACTAGCGGGGGGACCTACGAGCAGTACTTC. Its protein is CASSKRTSGGTYEQYF.

This chain joins TRBV3-1 (or the pseudogene TRBV3-2) and TRBJ1-4, with 7 bases that match TRBD1. The DNA end is a closer match to TRBJ2-2, so the J assignment may be wrong. Germline V gives CDR1 LGHDT, CDR2 YNNKEL (reference sequence). The CDR3 sequence is 14 residues long. This chain's CDR3 is CASSQAQTGQELFF. CDR3 DNA: TGTGCCAGCAGCCAGGCACAGACAGGGCAGGAGCTGTTTTTT.

This chain connects TRBV19 to TRBJ1-1; D unresolved. The CDR3 length is 15 residues. Germline CDR1 LNHDA, CDR2 SQIVND (reference sequence). Deletions cut 7 bases from V and 0 bases from J, with 15 bases between. CDR3 nucleotides: TGTGCCAGTACCCTGGGCGAGTTCATGAACACTGAAGCTTTCTTT. Its protein is CASTLGEFMNTEAFF.

This clone was seen just once. The chain has TRBV9 and TRBJ2-3; TRBD2 agrees at 8 bases. The length of the CDR3 is 15 residues. Germline assignment: CDR1 SGDLS and CDR2 YYNGEE. With 4 bases clipped from V and 1 base from J, the junction kept 5 bases outside the gene matches. The CDR3 DNA is TGTGCCAGCAGCTTCACTAGCGGAGGCACAGATACGCAGTATTTT. Protein sequence: CASSFTSGGTDTQYF.

V is TRBV5-5 and J is TRBJ2-7, with a possible D match to TRBD1 (6 bases). Germline CDR1 is SGHKS and CDR2 is YYEKEE (reference sequence). The CDR3 has 15 amino acids. The germline V and J ends were trimmed by 4 bases and 1 base, with 15 bases remaining between them. The CDR3 DNA reads TGTGCCAGCAGCCGACCCGGGACACAATCCTACGAGCAGTACTTC. This sequence encodes CASSRPGTQSYEQYF.

The sample holds a few counts of this clone. The CDR3 nucleotides are TGTGCCAGTAATCCGGGGGGATCCGAGGAAAAACTGTTTTTT. Protein sequence: CASNPGGSEEKLFF. The chain joins TRBV19 to TRBJ1-4; D is possibly TRBD1 (5 bases). The V and J ends lost 7 bases and 8 bases respectively, with 17 bases between them. The CDR3 sequence is 14 residues long. Per germline, CDR1 LNHDA and CDR2 SQIVND (reference sequence).

The chain has TRBV7-6 and TRBJ1-1, with 7 bases lining up with TRBD1. The CDR3 consists of 20 residues. After removal of 2 bases from V and 0 bases from J, the junction contained 18 bases not matched to a gene. Germline values: CDR1 SGHVS, CDR2 FNYEAQ. CDR3 DNA: TGTGCCAGCAGCTTATCTCTTGGGGGCGGAGCAGGGGGATTGAACACTGAAGCTTTCTTT. Translation: CASSLSLGGGAGGLNTEAFF.

The CDR3 loop reads CASRLTGSLAKNIQYF. The DNA for the CDR3 is TGTGCCAGCAGGTTGACAGGGTCCTTAGCCAAAAACATTCAGTACTTC. The genes are TRBV11-2 and TRBJ2-4; TRBD1 agrees at 7 bases. Germline CDR1 is SGHAT and CDR2 is FQNNGV. Trimming took 6 bases from V and 0 from J; bases not matched to a gene: 8. The CDR3 is 16 amino acids.

This rearrangement joins TRBV5-4 to TRBJ2-1, with TRBD2 identical over 11 bases. With 0 bases clipped from V and 3 bases from J, the junction kept 2 bases outside the gene matches. The CDR3 totals 16 residues. The germline gives CDR1 SGHNT, CDR2 YYREEE (reference sequence). CDR3 bases: TGTGCCAGCAGCTTGGGGGGGACTAGCGGCTACAATGAGCAGTTCTTC. As protein: CASSLGGTSGYNEQFF.

This chain uses TRBV4-3 with TRBJ2-1, with 11 positions matching TRBD2. The CDR3 runs 16 residues. The germline gives CDR1 LGHNA, CDR2 YSLEER. V dropped 3 bases and J dropped 8; count of bases not matched to a gene: 9. The CDR3 region is CASSQTSGENWDEQFF. The CDR3 coding sequence is TGCGCCAGCAGCCAGACTAGCGGGGAAAATTGGGATGAGCAGTTCTTC.

J is TRBJ2-1 and V is TRBV2; 9 bases are a match to TRBD1. Germline CDR1 is SNHLY and CDR2 is FYNNEI. The CDR3 totals 16 residues. V gave up 6 bases and J gave up 0 bases; unmatched junction bases: 6. This CDR3 is CASRAGTGSSYNEQFF. The CDR3 DNA reads as TGTGCCAGCAGAGCCGGGACAGGGAGCTCCTACAATGAGCAGTTCTTC. The full variable domain, in which reference TRBV2 and TRBJ2-1 provide the parts outside the CDR3, is EPEVTQTPSHQVTQMGQEVILRCVPISNHLYFYWYRQILGQKVEFLVSFYNNEISEKSEIFDDQFSVERPDGSNFTLKIRSTKLEDSAMYFCASRAGTGSSYNEQFFGPGTRLTVL.

This sequence joins TRBV29-1 and TRBJ1-2; possibly TRBD1 for D (6 bases). The CDR3 totals 11 residues. Per germline, CDR1 SQVTM and CDR2 ANQGSEA. V lost 5 bases, J lost 4 bases, and 8 bases lay in between. The CDR3 sequence is CSVQGSYGYTF. CDR3 DNA sequence: TGCAGCGTTCAGGGGTCCTATGGCTACACCTTC. The variable domain in full, completed from reference TRBV29-1 and TRBJ1-2, reads SAVISQKPSRDICQRGTSLTIQCQVDSQVTMMFWYRQQPGQSLTLIATANQGSEATYESGFVIDKFPISRPNLTFSTLTVSNMSPEDSSIYLCSVQGSYGYTFGSGTRLTVV.

This clone was seen a handful of times. The V call is TRBV9, the J call TRBJ1-5; 8 bases match TRBD1. The CDR3 is 13 residues long. After removal of 3 bases from V and 7 bases from J, the junction contained 3 bases not matched to a gene. Germline CDR1 is SGDLS and CDR2 is YYNGEE. CDR3 sequence (DNA): TGTGCCAGCAGCGAGACAGGGGAACAGCCCCAGCATTTT. Encoded protein: CASSETGEQPQHF.

The table lists this clone with a few counts. The chain links TRBV28 to TRBJ1-1, with D unresolved. The germline V gene encodes CDR1 MDHEN and CDR2 SYDVKM. The CDR3 is 13 residues long. V lost 5 bases and J lost 11, with 18 bases in between. The CDR3 protein is CASSGREDTRAFF. The CDR3 DNA reads TGTGCCAGCAGTGGCCGGGAGGATACTCGGGCTTTCTTT.

The sample holds a few counts of this clone. V gene TRBV7-9 combines with J gene TRBJ1-5; 12 nucleotides line up with TRBD1. The CDR3 extends over 16 amino acids. Trimming cost V 5 bases and J 4 bases; bases outside gene matches: 6. Germline V gene lookup returns CDR1 SEHNR and CDR2 FQNEAQ (reference sequence). The CDR3 DNA reads TGTGCCAGCAGCCGTGGGACAGGGGGCGCGAATCAGCCCCAGCATTTT. This codes for CASSRGTGGANQPQHF.

The chain links TRBV6-4 to TRBJ2-3; 8 bases map to TRBD2. The CDR3 extends over 14 amino acids. V was pared by 2 bases and J by 5 bases, with 3 bases of the junction left unmatched. Germline-derived CDR1 and CDR2 are MRHNA and SNTAGT. The CDR3 reads CASSDGAGGDTQYF. CDR3 DNA: TGTGCCAGCAGTGACGGTGCGGGGGGAGATACGCAGTATTTT.

This clone was seen just once. V usage is TRBV3-1 (or the pseudogene TRBV3-2) and J usage is TRBJ2-5; TRBD2 agrees at 11 bases. Germline lookup yields CDR1 LGHDT and CDR2 YNNKEL (reference sequence). The CDR3 covers 14 residues. After removal of 8 bases from V and 5 bases from J, the junction contained 7 bases not matched to a gene. CDR3 sequence: CASGLAGGRETQYF. Written as DNA, the CDR3 is TGTGCCAGCGGATTAGCGGGGGGGCGGGAGACCCAGTACTTC.

The DNA of the CDR3 is TGTGCCAGCAGCCCGGAGCGGGGCCTAAGCACAGATACGCAGTATTTT. This sequence encodes CASSPERGLSTDTQYF. The V gene is TRBV13, the J gene TRBJ2-3, with 7 bases fitting TRBD2. The CDR3 covers 16 residues. V was pared by 5 bases and J by 0 bases, with 8 bases of the junction left unmatched. The germline gives CDR1 PRHDT, CDR2 FYEKMQ (reference sequence).

This clone was recorded a few times. The chain employs TRBV9 and TRBJ2-7, with D tentatively TRBD1 (5 bases). The CDR3 is 15 amino acids. Germline assignment: CDR1 SGDLS and CDR2 YYNGEE. The ends were cut back, 3 bases at V and 7 bases at J, with 20 bases in the middle. The CDR3 nucleotides read TGTGCCAGCAGCGCTTTGGACATCGCTGGTGGGGAGCAGTACTTC. Translated, it gives CASSALDIAGGEQYF.

V usage is TRBV6-6 and J usage is TRBJ1-5; weak D call: TRBD1 (5 bases). The CDR3 totals 15 residues. The germline CDR1 and CDR2 sequences are MNHNY and SVGAGI (reference sequence). V lost 6 bases, J lost 2 bases, and 14 bases lay in between. The CDR3, as DNA: TGTGCCAGCAGCCTCCAGGGTGTCGGCAATCAGCCCCAGCATTTT. Translating gives CASSLQGVGNQPQHF.

CDR3 amino acids: CASSQATGGTEAFF. The CDR3 nucleotides read TGTGCCAGCAGCCAAGCCACTGGCGGGACTGAAGCTTTCTTT. V is TRBV3-1 (or the pseudogene TRBV3-2) and J is TRBJ1-1; no clear D. Per germline, CDR1 LGHDT and CDR2 YNNKEL (reference sequence). The V end lost 1 base, the J end lost 5 bases, and 11 bases lay between the germline ends. The CDR3 consists of 14 residues.

The V gene is TRBV11-3, the J gene TRBJ2-1, with 12 bases that match TRBD1. V was clipped by 1 base and J by 7 bases; unmatched bases: 14. CDR3 length: 19 residues. Germline V CDR1 and CDR2: SGHNT, YENEEA. CDR3 bases: TGTGCCAGCAGCTTAGGGGCCTGGGGAAGGGACAGGGGGCAAAATGAGCAGTTCTTC. Residues: CASSLGAWGRDRGQNEQFF.